The T cell receptor (beta chain) under discussion was sequenced for a study of T-cell reconstitution after alpha-beta-depleted transplantation in children. Germline loops: CDR1 SGHVS, CDR2 FNYEAQ. The V end lost 5 bases, the J end lost 1 base, and 16 bases lay between the germline ends. This CDR3 is built from 16 residues. Unique molecular identifiers were used in preparing the TCRbeta library. TCRdb itself ran the PCR reads through MiXCR, one entry per CDR3 protein. The table lists some 190,000 distinct CDR3 sequences, around 10% of them singletons. This clonotype was seen repeatedly, ten times or more.

The chain combines TRBV7-6 with TRBJ2-3; D perhaps matches TRBD2 (6 bases). The sequencing used PBMCs, collected before TCRalphabeta/CD19-depleted stem cell transplant. This TCR was recovered from a boy aged 2 to 10 with acute myeloid leukemia, due to receive a stem cell transplant. The CDR3 is CASSLFFGGGTDTQYF. The CDR3 DNA is TGTGCCAGCAGCCTATTCTTCGGAGGGGGCACAGATACGCAGTATTTT.